The clone carrying this T cell receptor (beta chain) has more than one count but fewer than ten. This sample is part of a study of CD8 T cells in Susac syndrome. CD8+ and CD4+ T cells from blood underwent TCR beta sequencing. RNA amounts of roughly 0.45 to 1 ug underwent reverse transcription with random hexamers. Across 54 Vbeta and 13 Jbeta, immunoSEQ multiplex PCR amplified TCR beta CDR3. TCRdb ran MiXCR on the immunoSEQ multiplex PCR reads and lists one entry per CDR3 protein. The repertoire holds roughly 400,000 distinct CDR3 sequences, roughly 85% seen once, with about 0.12% in the top ten. Trimming at V came to 7 bases and at J to 2 bases, leaving 10 bases not matched to a gene. The CDR3 contains 15 residues. Germline lookup yields CDR1 KGHDR and CDR2 SFDVKD.

V is TRBV24-1 and J is TRBJ2-7; the match to TRBD1 covers 7 bases. Sequencing used CD8+ T cells from PBMCs. This receptor was obtained from a human donor with multiple sclerosis. This CDR3 reads CATRDRGTATYEQYF. The CDR3 nucleotides are TGTGCCACCAGAGACCGAGGGACAGCAACCTACGAGCAGTACTTC.